A single sample is the source of the 10 T cell receptor beta chains below, sequenced in a study of blood T cells in healthy people across ages. It was with a sample-barcoded 5' primer and a J-beta primer mix that a second PCR of roughly 7 to 12 cycles was run. TCRdb analysed the 5' RACE reads with MiXCR anew, one entry per CDR3 protein. The table lists roughly 1.6 million distinct CDR3 sequences, roughly a third of them singletons, with around 11% in the top ten. The source material was blood. These receptors were collected from a woman in her 30s in good health.

This clonotype was seen more than once but under ten times. The V gene is TRBV9, the J gene TRBJ2-3; 7 bases agree with TRBD1. Germline CDR1 reads SGDLS; CDR2 reads YYNGEE. This CDR3 has 16 residues. Trimming took 3 bases from V and 0 from J; bases not matched to a gene: 7. CDR3 DNA: TGTGCCAGCAGCGACGACAGGGACGGTAGCACAGATACGCAGTATTTT. Translation: CASSDDRDGSTDTQYF.

This chain links TRBV6-1 with TRBJ2-7; 9 nucleotides agree with TRBD1. The CDR3 consists of 14 residues. Losses at the gene ends were 5 bases for V and 3 bases for J; bases not matched to a gene: 5. Germline values: CDR1 MNHNS, CDR2 SASEGT. CDR3 protein: CASSRQGGDYEQYF. The DNA of the CDR3 is TGTGCCAGCAGTCGACAGGGGGGGGACTACGAGCAGTACTTC.

The rearrangement joins TRBV4-1 to TRBJ1-2; D unclear. In germline, CDR1 is MGHRA, CDR2 YSYEKL. Trimming took 1 base from V and 3 from J, leaving 12 bases between them. The CDR3 length is 15 residues. The CDR3: CASSQVWNSYYGYTF. CDR3 coding DNA: TGCGCCAGCAGCCAAGTATGGAACAGTTACTATGGCTACACCTTC.

In its sample, this clonotype was seen many times. V usage is TRBV7-8 and J usage is TRBJ2-3; TRBD2 matches 7 bases. Germline CDR1 and CDR2: SGHVS and FQNEAQ. This CDR3 region has 14 residues. V was clipped by 4 bases and J by 1 base; unmatched bases: 2. CDR3 DNA: TGTGCCAGCAGCTCCCTAGCGGGCACAGATACGCAGTATTTT. This sequence encodes CASSSLAGTDTQYF.

The CDR3 nucleotides are TGTGCCAGCAAGCCCGGGACTAGAGCCGCAGATACGCAGTATTTT. Translating gives CASKPGTRAADTQYF. The gene calls are TRBV12-3 or TRBV12-4 and TRBJ2-3, with 8 nucleotides matching TRBD2. Germline trimming cut 7 bases from V and 4 bases from J; bases unmatched to any gene: 10. The length of the CDR3 is 15 residues.

This clonotype came up once. This sequence joins TRBV15 and TRBJ2-3; 7 nucleotides match TRBD2. The trim removed 0 bases at V and 3 bases at J, leaving 6 bases unmatched. This CDR3 region has 16 residues. Germline CDR1 LNHNV, CDR2 YYDKDF (reference sequence). CDR3 nucleotide sequence: TGTGCCACCAGCAGAGATTTCGGGGGGAGGACAGATACGCAGTATTTT. Translation: CATSRDFGGRTDTQYF.

A few counts support this clonotype. The V call is TRBV27, the J call TRBJ2-7; D gene uncertain. Trimming stripped 4 bases from V and 1 base from J, with 20 bases between. From germline, CDR1 is MNHEY and CDR2 SMNVEV (reference sequence). This CDR3 region has 17 residues. The CDR3 is CASSSPARIFLSYEQYF. DNA of the CDR3: TGTGCCAGCAGTTCCCCCGCCCGGATTTTTTTGTCCTACGAGCAGTACTTC.

The chain uses TRBV12-3 or TRBV12-4 and TRBJ2-5; no clear D. Trimming left V 10 bases short and J 0 bases short, with 12 bases between. The CDR3 covers 13 residues. CDR3 bases: TGTGCCACCAAAGGGAATAACCAAGAGACCCAGTACTTC. Residues: CATKGNNQETQYF.

A word on this clonotype: With a much larger clone just one base away, this may be a read error. This rearrangement joins TRBV5-4 to TRBJ2-5; D gene uncertain. There are 14 residues in the CDR3. CDR1 SGHNT and CDR2 YYREEE come from the germline V gene (reference sequence). CDR3 bases: TGTGCCAGCGGCTTGGAAAGGGCTCAAGAGACCCAGTACTTC. Its translation is CASGLERAQETQYF.

This clonotype was seen only a few times. The chain uses TRBV20-1 and TRBJ1-2, with no clear D. V dropped 6 bases and J dropped 0 bases, with 11 bases sitting between them. The CDR3 has 13 amino acids. CDR1 DFQATT and CDR2 SNEGSKA come from the germline V gene (reference sequence). CDR3 protein: CSATEPPNYGYTF. The DNA for the CDR3 is TGCAGTGCCACCGAGCCTCCTAACTATGGCTACACCTTC.